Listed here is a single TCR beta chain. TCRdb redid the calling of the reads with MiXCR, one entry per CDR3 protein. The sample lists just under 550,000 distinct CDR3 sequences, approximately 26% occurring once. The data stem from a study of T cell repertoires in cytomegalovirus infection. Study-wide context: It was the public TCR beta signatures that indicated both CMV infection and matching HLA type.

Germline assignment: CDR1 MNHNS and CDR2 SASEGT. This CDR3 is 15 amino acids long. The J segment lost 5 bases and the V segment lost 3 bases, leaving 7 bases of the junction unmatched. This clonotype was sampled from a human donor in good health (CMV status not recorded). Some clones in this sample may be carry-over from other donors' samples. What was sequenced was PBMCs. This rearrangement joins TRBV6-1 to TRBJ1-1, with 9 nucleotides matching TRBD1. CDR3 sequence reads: CASSDGQGFKTEAFF. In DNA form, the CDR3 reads TGTGCCAGCAGTGACGGACAGGGGTTTAAGACTGAAGCTTTCTTT.